Shown below are 19 T cell receptor beta chains from a single sample sequenced in a study of T-cell reconstitution after alpha-beta-depleted transplantation in children. The library targeted TCRbeta and was prepared with unique molecular identifiers. In TCRdb, the PCR reads were re-called with MiXCR into one record per CDR3 protein. Of 250,000 to 400,000 distinct CDR3 sequences detected, over 20% appear once; the ten largest clones hold approximately 10%. The specimen comprised PBMCs, mostly from graft donor cells, sampled 180 days after TCRalphabeta/CD19-depleted stem cell transplant. The receptors stem from a male patient younger than 18 who had a stem cell transplant for acute lymphoblastic leukemia, so the T cells may come from the graft donor.

The chain is built from TRBV10-3 and TRBJ2-3; TRBD2 matches 10 bases. CDR1 and CDR2 (germline): ENHRY, SYGVKD. The CDR3 runs to 16 residues. J lost 4 bases, V lost 4 bases, and 8 bases had no gene match. CDR3 coding DNA: TGTGCCATCAGTGGAGTAAAAGCGGGAGGGCCAGATACGCAGTATTTT. Translation: CAISGVKAGGPDTQYF.

The chain employs TRBV20-1 and TRBJ2-1; 8 bases align to TRBD2. The V gene's germline CDR1 is DFQATT and CDR2 SNEGSKA (reference sequence). The length of the CDR3 is 17 residues. The ends lost 4 bases at V and 0 bases at J; junction bases unmatched: 11. The CDR3 sequence: CSATKALLAGSYNEQFF. As DNA, the CDR3 is TGCAGTGCTACTAAGGCGTTGCTAGCGGGCTCCTACAATGAGCAGTTCTTC.

This clonotype came up a few times. V usage is TRBV5-1 and J usage is TRBJ1-1, with D possibly being TRBD1 (5 bases). CDR3 length: 14 residues. Germline values: CDR1 SGHRS, CDR2 YFSETQ. V dropped 3 bases and J dropped 4 bases, with 13 bases sitting between them. The DNA for the CDR3 is TGCGCCAGCAGCTCGGGTCTTGGGACCACTGAAGCTTTCTTT. It translates to CASSSGLGTTEAFF.

This chain joins TRBV20-1 and TRBJ1-5; the D gene is possibly TRBD1 (5 bases). Germline assignment: CDR1 DFQATT and CDR2 SNEGSKA (reference sequence). Trimming took 6 bases from V and 7 from J, leaving 16 bases between them. The length of the CDR3 is 13 residues. The CDR3 sequence is CSAPPLGVQPQHF. CDR3 coding DNA: TGCAGTGCCCCACCGCTAGGGGTGCAGCCCCAGCATTTT.

This chain uses TRBV9 with TRBJ2-1; 7 bases fit TRBD1. The trim removed 3 bases at V and 4 bases at J, leaving 7 bases unmatched. CDR1 is SGDLS and CDR2 is YYNGEE in the germline V gene. The CDR3 runs 15 residues. CDR3 in amino acids: CASSAPTGIYNEQFF. As DNA, the CDR3 is TGTGCCAGCAGCGCCCCGACAGGGATTTACAATGAGCAGTTCTTC.

This clonotype has just a few counts. The chain is built from TRBV20-1 and TRBJ1-5; D unresolved. CDR1 and CDR2 from the germline V gene are DFQATT and SNEGSKA (reference sequence). The CDR3 sequence is 15 residues long. The germline V and J ends were trimmed by 6 bases and 0 bases, with 15 bases remaining between them. Here the CDR3 reads CSAPLQVYSNQPQHF. CDR3 in DNA: TGCAGTGCCCCTCTGCAGGTTTATAGCAATCAGCCCCAGCATTTT.

The chain links TRBV29-1 to TRBJ2-1; 11 bases align to TRBD2. The CDR3 sequence is 16 residues long. CDR1 and CDR2 (germline): SQVTM, ANQGSEA. The V segment lost 1 base and the J segment 2 bases; nucleotides outside the gene matches: 4. The CDR3 DNA follows: TGCAGCGTTGAAGGCCCTAGCGGGAGGCCCTACAATGAGCAGTTCTTC. Amino acid sequence: CSVEGPSGRPYNEQFF.

The chain links TRBV18 to TRBJ2-2; no firm D call. V was cut by 1 base and J by 5 bases, with 8 bases left in between. CDR1 KGHSH and CDR2 LQKENI come from the germline V gene. The CDR3 is 14 residues long. The CDR3 coding sequence is TGTGCCAGCTCACCACTGGACCGTACCGGGGAGCTGTTTTTT. It yields the protein CASSPLDRTGELFF.

The rearrangement joins TRBV4-1 to TRBJ2-7; 11 bases map to TRBD1. Germline V gives CDR1 MGHRA, CDR2 YSYEKL. Trimming took 1 base from V and 2 from J; bases not matched to a gene: 4. This CDR3 comprises 16 residues. CDR3 loop: CASSQAPGQGAYEQYF. CDR3 in DNA: TGCGCCAGCAGCCAAGCTCCGGGACAGGGGGCCTACGAGCAGTACTTC.

This clonotype came up once. The chain has TRBV7-6 and TRBJ2-7; possibly TRBD2 for D (5 bases). The germline V and J ends were trimmed by 0 bases and 2 bases, with 11 bases remaining between them. The CDR3 has 15 residues. Germline V gene data show CDR1 as SGHVS and CDR2 as FNYEAQ. The CDR3 reads CASSLATRSPYEQYF. The CDR3, as DNA: TGTGCCAGCAGCTTAGCAACTAGATCCCCCTACGAGCAGTACTTC. Full variable domain (outside the CDR3, taken from reference TRBV7-6 and TRBJ2-7): GAGVSQSPRYKVTKRGQDVALRCDPISGHVSLYWYRQALGQGPEFLTYFNYEAQQDKSGLPNDRFSAERPEGSISTLTIQRTEQRDSAMYRCASSLATRSPYEQYFGPGTRLTVT.

This clonotype was counted a few times. This chain joins TRBV7-8 and TRBJ2-1; D gene unclear. In germline, CDR1 is SGHVS, CDR2 FQNEAQ. This CDR3 comprises 16 residues. Trimming cost V 5 bases and J 4 bases, with 18 bases left between them. As DNA, the CDR3 is TGTGCCAGCAGCCGGGTAAAACTCCGAAAGTACAATGAGCAGTTCTTC. This sequence encodes CASSRVKLRKYNEQFF.

The chain couples TRBV4-1 to TRBJ1-1; 10 bases are a match to TRBD1. The CDR3 sequence is 13 residues long. J was trimmed by 3 bases and V by 8 bases; bases with no gene match: 3. Germline V gene lookup returns CDR1 MGHRA and CDR2 YSYEKL. The CDR3 nucleotides are TGCGCCAGCGGGGGACAGGGGCACACTGAAGCTTTCTTT. Translated: CASGGQGHTEAFF.

The chain has TRBV2 and TRBJ2-3, with 10 nucleotides matching TRBD2. The CDR3 runs to 17 residues. The germline V gene encodes CDR1 SNHLY and CDR2 FYNNEI. The V gene end was trimmed by 2 bases and the J gene end by 4 bases; junction bases not matched to a gene: 9. DNA of the CDR3: TGTGCCAGCAGTGAATGGGGACCTAGCGGGAGCCCAGATACGCAGTATTTT. Its translation is CASSEWGPSGSPDTQYF.

This clonotype was seen a few times. This chain connects TRBV5-1 to TRBJ2-3; either TRBD1 or TRBD2 may fit D (5 bases each). V dropped 5 bases and J dropped 2 bases, with 12 bases sitting between them. In germline, CDR1 is SGHRS, CDR2 YFSETQ. The CDR3 is 14 residues long. As DNA, the CDR3 is TGCGCCAGCAGTCCCGGGGCCTCCACAGATACGCAGTATTTT. Encoded protein: CASSPGASTDTQYF.

J is TRBJ1-1 and V is TRBV12-3 or TRBV12-4; possible D gene TRBD1, 6 bases. The ends were cut back, 6 bases at V and 6 bases at J, with 14 bases in the middle. This CDR3 region has 13 residues. The DNA for the CDR3 is TGTGCCAGCAGAACCGGGACATGGGCTGAAGCTTTCTTT. Translation gives CASRTGTWAEAFF.

In DNA form, the CDR3 reads TGCGCCAGCAGCTTGGATTTACAGGGTCTCACAGATACGCAGTATTTT. Amino acids: CASSLDLQGLTDTQYF. This chain links TRBV5-1 with TRBJ2-3; a possible D gene is TRBD1 (6 bases). V shed 0 bases and J shed 2 bases, with 13 bases lying between them. The CDR3 contains 16 residues. CDR1 is SGHRS and CDR2 is YFSETQ in the germline V gene.

This chain links TRBV11-3 with TRBJ2-1; D is ambiguous. CDR3 size: 16 residues. Germline values: CDR1 SGHNT, CDR2 YENEEA. Trimming took 5 bases from V and 0 from J, leaving 14 bases between them. The CDR3 sequence: CASSPVMISSYNEQFF. Here the CDR3 DNA reads TGTGCCAGCAGCCCCGTGATGATAAGCTCCTACAATGAGCAGTTCTTC.

The chain recombines TRBV29-1 with TRBJ2-6; D unclear. The germline V gene has CDR1 SQVTM and CDR2 ANQGSEA. The CDR3 totals 14 residues. V dropped 4 bases and J dropped 0 bases, with 7 bases sitting between them. CDR3 sequence: CSVVEFSGANVLTF. CDR3 bases: TGCAGCGTTGTGGAATTCTCTGGGGCCAACGTCCTGACTTTC. Based on the CDR3 plus reference TRBV29-1 and TRBJ2-6, the full variable domain is SAVISQKPSRDICQRGTSLTIQCQVDSQVTMMFWYRQQPGQSLTLIATANQGSEATYESGFVIDKFPISRPNLTFSTLTVSNMSPEDSSIYLCSVVEFSGANVLTFGAGSRLTVL.

This chain connects TRBV10-3 to TRBJ2-1; weak D call: TRBD2 (5 bases). Germline CDR1 is ENHRY and CDR2 is SYGVKD. V lost 7 bases to trimming and J lost 6 bases, with 16 bases between them. This CDR3 is 14 amino acids long. CDR3 sequence: CAIIRLTYVNEQFF. CDR3 DNA: TGTGCCATCATTAGACTAACTTATGTCAATGAGCAGTTCTTC.